This TCR beta chain was recovered during a study of T cell responses to AZD1222 COVID-19 vaccine. Trimming stripped 0 bases from V and 4 bases from J, with 11 bases between. CDR1 SGDLS and CDR2 YYNGEE come from the germline V gene. This CDR3 contains 15 residues. This table comes from immunoSEQ multiplex PCR, and its TCRdb copy is limited to in-frame clones, with some not included. This repertoire shows around 120,000 clones, approximately 90% found once; its top ten account for 1.6%. This clone has only one observation. Its antigen remains unidentified. Study-wide points: At baseline, seropositivity was found in only six or seven AZD1222 recipients.

The receptor was derived from an adult who received the AZD1222 COVID-19 vaccine. J is TRBJ2-1 and V is TRBV9, with unresolved D. The sample consisted of peripheral blood, taken 28 days after the second AZD1222 dose. The CDR3 sequence: CASSVGNSLYNEQFF. CDR3 nucleotide sequence: TGTGCCAGCAGCGTAGGCAATAGCCTATACAATGAGCAGTTCTTC. The variable domain in full, with the rest retrieved from reference TRBV9 and TRBJ2-1, is DSGVTQTPKHLITATGQRVTLRCSPRSGDLSVYWYQQSLDQGLQFLIQYYNGEERAKGNILERFSAQQFPDLHSELNLSSLELGDSALYFCASSVGNSLYNEQFFGPGTRLTVL.